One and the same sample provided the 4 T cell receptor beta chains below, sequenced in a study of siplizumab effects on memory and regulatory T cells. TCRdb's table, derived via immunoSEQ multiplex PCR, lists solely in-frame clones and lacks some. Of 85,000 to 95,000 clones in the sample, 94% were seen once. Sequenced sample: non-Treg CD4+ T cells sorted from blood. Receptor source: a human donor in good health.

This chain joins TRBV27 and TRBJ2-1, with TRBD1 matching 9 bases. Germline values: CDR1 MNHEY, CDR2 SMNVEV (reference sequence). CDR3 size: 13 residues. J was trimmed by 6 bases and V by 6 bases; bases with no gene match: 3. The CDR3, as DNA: TGTGCCAGCAGACCGGGACAGGGCAATGAGCAGTTCTTC. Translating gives CASRPGQGNEQFF.

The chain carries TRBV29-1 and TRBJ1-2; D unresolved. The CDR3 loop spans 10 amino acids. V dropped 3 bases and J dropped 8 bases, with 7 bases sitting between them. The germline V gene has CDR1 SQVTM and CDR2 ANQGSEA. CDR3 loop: CSVEAAGYTF. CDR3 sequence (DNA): TGCAGCGTTGAGGCGGCCGGCTACACCTTC.

Here the CDR3 reads CASSRQGDQPQHF. CDR3 DNA sequence: TGTGCCAGTAGTAGACAGGGTGATCAGCCCCAGCATTTT. This chain joins TRBV19 and TRBJ1-5, with 7 bases identical to TRBD1. J was trimmed by 5 bases and V by 4 bases; bases with no gene match: 2. The CDR3 is 13 residues long. Germline lookup yields CDR1 LNHDA and CDR2 SQIVND (reference sequence).

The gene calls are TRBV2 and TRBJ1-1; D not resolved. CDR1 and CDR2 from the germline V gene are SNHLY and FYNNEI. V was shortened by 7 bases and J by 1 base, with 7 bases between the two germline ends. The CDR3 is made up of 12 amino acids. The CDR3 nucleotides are TGTGCCAGCAAGGACCCGAACACTGAAGCTTTCTTT. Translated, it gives CASKDPNTEAFF.